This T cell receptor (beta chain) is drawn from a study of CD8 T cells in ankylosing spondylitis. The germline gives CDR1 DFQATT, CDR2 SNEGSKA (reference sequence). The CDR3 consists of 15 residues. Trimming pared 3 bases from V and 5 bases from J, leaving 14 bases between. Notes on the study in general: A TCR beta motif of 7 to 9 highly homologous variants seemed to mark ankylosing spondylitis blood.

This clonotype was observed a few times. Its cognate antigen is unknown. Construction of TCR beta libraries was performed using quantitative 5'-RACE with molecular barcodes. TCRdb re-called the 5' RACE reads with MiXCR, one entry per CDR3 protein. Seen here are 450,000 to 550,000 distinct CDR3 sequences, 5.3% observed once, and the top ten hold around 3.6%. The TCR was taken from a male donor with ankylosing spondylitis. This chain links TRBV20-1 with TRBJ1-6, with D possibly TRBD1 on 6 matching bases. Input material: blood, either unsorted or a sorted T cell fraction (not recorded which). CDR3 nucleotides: TGCAGTGCTAGGAGGGGGAGAGGGGATAATTCACCCCTCCACTTT. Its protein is CSARRGRGDNSPLHF.